One sample yielded the 10 T cell receptor beta chains listed below, sequenced in a study of blood T cell repertoires in COVID-19. This table comes from immunoSEQ multiplex PCR, and its TCRdb copy is limited to in-frame clones, with some not included. The sample lists some 500,000 clones, 85% to 90% occurring once. The source material was PBMCs or T cells enriched from blood (not recorded which). The receptors were sampled from a woman in her 40s who had recovered from COVID-19.

The table lists this clone with a count of one. The chain links TRBV27 to TRBJ1-6, with TRBD1 matching 8 bases. The CDR3 extends over 16 amino acids. Germline loops: CDR1 MNHEY, CDR2 SMNVEV (reference sequence). With 2 bases clipped from V and 6 bases from J, the junction kept 6 bases outside the gene matches. The chain's CDR3 is CASSLARTGLNSPLHF. The CDR3 DNA reads TGTGCCAGCAGTTTAGCCCGGACAGGGCTTAATTCACCCCTCCACTTT.

The chain carries TRBV7-2 and TRBJ2-7, with TRBD2 matching 14 bases. Germline lookup yields CDR1 SGHTA and CDR2 FQGNSA. The CDR3 length is 17 residues. V trimming: 1 base; J trimming: 2 bases; junction bases outside the gene matches: 4. The CDR3 reads CASSLVGLAGEAYEQYF. In DNA form, the CDR3 reads TGTGCCAGCAGCTTAGTGGGACTAGCGGGGGAAGCCTACGAGCAGTACTTC. Full variable domain (missing parts from reference TRBV7-2 and TRBJ2-7): GAGVSQSPSNKVTEKGKDVELRCDPISGHTALYWYRQSLGQGLEFLIYFQGNSAPDKSGLPSDRFSAERTGGSVSTLTIQRTQQEDSAVYLCASSLVGLAGEAYEQYFGPGTRLTVT.

V usage is TRBV5-4 and J usage is TRBJ1-2, with D perhaps TRBD1 (6 bases). CDR1 is SGHNT and CDR2 is YYREEE in the germline V gene (reference sequence). V lost 0 bases and J lost 5, with 11 bases in between. This CDR3 has 14 residues. CDR3 in amino acids: CASSLGQGLYGYTF. CDR3 DNA sequence: TGTGCCAGCAGCTTGGGGCAGGGGTTGTATGGCTACACCTTC.

The chain has TRBV7-2 and TRBJ1-6; D may be TRBD1 (6 bases). V lost 5 bases to trimming and J lost 6 bases, with 8 bases between them. The germline CDR1 and CDR2 sequences are SGHTA and FQGNSA. CDR3 length equals 13 residues. This chain's CDR3 is CASSEGVNSPLHF. The CDR3, as DNA: TGTGCCAGCAGCGAGGGGGTTAATTCACCCCTCCACTTT.

The chain carries TRBV4-1 and TRBJ1-3, with TRBD1 matching over 7 bases. The CDR3 is 17 residues long. V lost 5 bases to trimming and J lost 3 bases; unmatched junction nucleotides: 13. Looked up from germline, CDR1 is MGHRA and CDR2 is YSYEKL. This CDR3 reads CASSKYYTGEDGNTIYF. The CDR3 nucleotides are TGCGCCAGCAGCAAATACTACACAGGGGAGGATGGAAACACCATATATTTT.

This chain uses TRBV9 with TRBJ1-5; 8 bases line up with TRBD1. V lost 4 bases and J lost 6; bases outside the gene matches: 6. CDR3 length: 14 amino acids. Germline CDR1 reads SGDLS; CDR2 reads YYNGEE. CDR3 sequence: CASSPTGESQPQHF. The CDR3 DNA is TGTGCCAGCAGCCCGACAGGGGAAAGTCAGCCCCAGCATTTT.

The chain joins TRBV10-2 to TRBJ1-6, with D possibly matching TRBD1 (6 bases). Germline CDR1 reads WSHSY; CDR2 reads SAAADI. The V end lost 3 bases, the J end lost 9 bases, and 15 bases lay between the germline ends. The CDR3 spans 15 residues. The CDR3 sequence is CASSERDRLTSPLHF. For the CDR3, the DNA is TGCGCCAGCAGTGAAAGAGACAGGTTGACTTCACCCCTCCACTTT.

The chain joins TRBV7-7 to TRBJ2-5; 9 bases line up with TRBD2. CDR3 length: 16 residues. V gave up 1 base and J gave up 5 bases; unmatched junction bases: 8. CDR1 and CDR2 (germline): SSHAT, FNYEAQ (reference sequence). This CDR3 reads CASSLVAGGPWETQYF. For the CDR3, the DNA is TGTGCCAGCAGCTTAGTGGCGGGAGGGCCATGGGAGACCCAGTACTTC.

This clone has ten or more counts. J is TRBJ2-3 and V is TRBV5-1; D is ambiguous. The V and J ends lost 9 bases and 5 bases respectively, with 7 bases between them. The CDR3 extends over 10 amino acids. Per germline, CDR1 SGHRS and CDR2 YFSETQ. The CDR3 reads CAILGDTQYF. The CDR3 nucleotides read TGCGCCATTCTAGGAGATACGCAGTATTTT.

This rearrangement joins TRBV4-3 to TRBJ2-7, with 8 bases identical to TRBD2. There are 18 residues in the CDR3. The germline CDR1 and CDR2 sequences are LGHNA and YSLEER. V lost 1 base to trimming and J lost 3 bases; unmatched junction nucleotides: 14. CDR3: CASSQAPVLGLAGYEQYF. The CDR3 nucleotides are TGCGCCAGCAGCCAAGCACCCGTCCTAGGGCTAGCGGGCTACGAGCAGTACTTC.